This TCR beta chain originates from a study of metastatic and nonmetastatic thyroid tumors. Trimming removed 4 bases from V and 4 bases from J; junction bases left unmatched: 5. This CDR3 region has 14 residues. Germline V lookup: CDR1 GTSNPN, CDR2 SVGIG (reference sequence). This clone was recorded at least ten times. In the authors' methods: Building a distant-metastasis classifier for papillary thyroid cancer drew on CDR3 differences across clinicopathological groups. TCRdb recomputed clones from the PCR reads via MiXCR. TCRdb's processing, not the authors' own work, is the source of the V and J calls. Of roughly 63,000 clones in the sample, 15% to 20% were seen once. No treatment of any kind had been given to any patient before thyroid surgery.

This chain joins TRBV30 and TRBJ1-2, with 11 bases lining up with TRBD1. This clonotype was obtained from a male donor with papillary thyroid cancer or a benign thyroid nodule (not recorded which). Some clones in this sample may be carry-over from other donors' samples. The sequenced sample was blood. CDR3: CAWTRTGGVYGYTF. CDR3 coding DNA: TGTGCCTGGACCAGGACAGGGGGCGTCTATGGCTACACCTTC.